This TCR beta chain was sequenced in a study of T cell responses to AZD1222 COVID-19 vaccine. The study's findings and limits: Nearly half of spike-specific TCRs reportedly go after variant regions that carry no mutations.

Concerning this clone: The antigen is unknown.

Produced via immunoSEQ multiplex PCR; TCRdb's table is partial and in-frame only. The profile shows 80,000 or so clones, about 82% of them singletons. This TCR came from an adult in good health. The sequences come from peripheral blood, collected on day 0 of AZD1222 vaccination.

This CDR3 reads CASSLVQLRFTDTQYF. In nucleotides, the CDR3 is TGTGCCAGCAGCTTGGTTCAGCTTCGGTTCACAGATACGCAGTATTTT. The rearrangement links TRBV5-4 to TRBJ2-3; D unclear. Germline loops: CDR1 SGHNT, CDR2 YYREEE (reference sequence). The CDR3 consists of 16 residues. V was shortened by 0 bases and J by 2 bases, with 13 bases between the two germline ends.